This record covers a single T cell receptor beta chain. Its cognate antigen is unknown. This CDR3 comprises 13 residues. Trimming removed 2 bases at V and 4 bases at J, with 8 bases between. Looked up from germline, CDR1 is SGHTA and CDR2 is FQGNSA. The data stem from a study of T cell responses to AZD1222 COVID-19 vaccine. Looking at the study overall: Pooling was applied to second doses at about 4 or about 12 weeks. General study points: Donors in the cohort were predominantly white British and more often female, and clonal diversity was possibly underestimated. The repertoires were collected only after the peak T cell response.

Sequenced by immunoSEQ multiplex PCR; TCRdb stores in-frame clones only, minus some. The table shows some 130,000 clones, with around 90% occurring only once. The TCR was taken from an adult in good health. Sequences were derived from peripheral blood, sampled on day 0 of AZD1222 vaccination. The J gene is TRBJ2-5, the V gene TRBV7-2; D perhaps matches TRBD1 (5 bases). In nucleotides, the CDR3 is TGTGCCAGCAGCTTATTAAGGGGAGAGACCCAGTACTTC. Its protein is CASSLLRGETQYF.